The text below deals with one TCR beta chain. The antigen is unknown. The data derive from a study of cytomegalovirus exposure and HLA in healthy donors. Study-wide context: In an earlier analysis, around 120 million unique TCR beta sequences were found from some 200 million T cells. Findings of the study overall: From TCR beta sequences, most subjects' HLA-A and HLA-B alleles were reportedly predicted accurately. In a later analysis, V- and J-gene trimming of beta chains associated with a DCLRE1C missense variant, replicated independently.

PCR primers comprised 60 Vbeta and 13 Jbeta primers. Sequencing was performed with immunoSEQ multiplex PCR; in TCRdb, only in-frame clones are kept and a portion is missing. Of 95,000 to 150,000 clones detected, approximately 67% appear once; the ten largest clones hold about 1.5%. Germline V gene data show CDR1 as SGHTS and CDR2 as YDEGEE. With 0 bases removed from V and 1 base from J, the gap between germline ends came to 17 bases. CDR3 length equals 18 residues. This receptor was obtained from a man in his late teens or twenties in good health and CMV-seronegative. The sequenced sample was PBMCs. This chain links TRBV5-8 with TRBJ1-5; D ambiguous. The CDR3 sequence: CASSLGTELMRSNQPQHF. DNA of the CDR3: TGTGCCAGCAGCTTGGGGACTGAGTTGATGCGAAGCAATCAGCCCCAGCATTTT.